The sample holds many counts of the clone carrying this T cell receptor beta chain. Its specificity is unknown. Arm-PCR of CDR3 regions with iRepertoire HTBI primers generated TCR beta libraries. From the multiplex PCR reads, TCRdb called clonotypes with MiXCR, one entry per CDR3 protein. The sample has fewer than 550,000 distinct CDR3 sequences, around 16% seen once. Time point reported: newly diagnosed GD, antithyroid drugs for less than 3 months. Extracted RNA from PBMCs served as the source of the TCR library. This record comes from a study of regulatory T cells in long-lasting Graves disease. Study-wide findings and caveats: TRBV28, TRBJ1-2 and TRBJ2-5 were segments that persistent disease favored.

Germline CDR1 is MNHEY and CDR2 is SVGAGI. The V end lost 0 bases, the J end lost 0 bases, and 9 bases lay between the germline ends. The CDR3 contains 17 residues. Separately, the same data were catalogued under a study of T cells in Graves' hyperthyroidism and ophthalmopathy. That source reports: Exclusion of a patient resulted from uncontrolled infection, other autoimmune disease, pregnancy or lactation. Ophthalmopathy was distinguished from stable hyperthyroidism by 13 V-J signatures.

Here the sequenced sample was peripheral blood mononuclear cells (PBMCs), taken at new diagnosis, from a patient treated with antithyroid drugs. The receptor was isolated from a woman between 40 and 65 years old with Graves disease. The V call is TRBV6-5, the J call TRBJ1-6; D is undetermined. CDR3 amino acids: CASSYSGKGSYNSPLHF. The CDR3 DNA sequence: TGTGCCAGCAGTTACTCCGGGAAGGGCTCCTATAATTCACCCCTCCACTTT.